This T cell receptor (beta chain) was obtained from a study of long-term antiretroviral therapy in people with HIV. The assay used was immunoSEQ (version v3.0), run at survey level. TCRdb's table, derived via immunoSEQ multiplex PCR, lists solely in-frame clones and lacks some. The repertoire holds tens of thousands of clones, with around 90% as singletons. CDR1 is MNHEY and CDR2 is SVGAGI in the germline V gene. Trimming left V 10 bases short and J 7 bases short, with 22 bases between. This CDR3 is 14 amino acids long. The clonotype was recovered from a woman in her 40s with HIV. The specimen was unsorted PBMCs, collected just over 5 years after starting antiretroviral therapy. V usage is TRBV6-5 and J usage is TRBJ1-2, with a weak D call TRBD1 (5 bases). CDR3 protein: CATTLSGGAPGYTF. The CDR3 region has the DNA TGTGCCACCACGCTATCGGGAGGGGCGCCTGGCTACACCTTC.